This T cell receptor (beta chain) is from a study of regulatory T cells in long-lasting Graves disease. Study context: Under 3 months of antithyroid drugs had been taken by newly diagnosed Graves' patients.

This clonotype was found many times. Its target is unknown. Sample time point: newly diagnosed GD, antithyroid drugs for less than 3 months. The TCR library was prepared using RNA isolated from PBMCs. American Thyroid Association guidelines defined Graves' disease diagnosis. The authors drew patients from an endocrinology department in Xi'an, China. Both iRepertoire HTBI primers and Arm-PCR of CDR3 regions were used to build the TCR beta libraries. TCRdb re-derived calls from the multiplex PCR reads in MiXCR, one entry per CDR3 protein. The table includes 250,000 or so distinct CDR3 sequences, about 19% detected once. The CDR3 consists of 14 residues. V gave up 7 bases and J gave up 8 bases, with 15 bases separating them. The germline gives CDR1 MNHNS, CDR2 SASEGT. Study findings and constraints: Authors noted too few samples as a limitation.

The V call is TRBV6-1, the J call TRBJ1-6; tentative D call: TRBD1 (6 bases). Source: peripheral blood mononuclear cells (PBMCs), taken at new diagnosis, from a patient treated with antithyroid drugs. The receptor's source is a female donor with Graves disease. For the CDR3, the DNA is TGTGCCAGCACGAGACAGGTATCTGATTCACCCCTCCACTTT. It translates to CASTRQVSDSPLHF.